Listed here are 21 T cell receptor beta chains from one sample, sequenced in a study of CD8+ T cells in alopecia areata (dated by TCRdb to 2016 to 2019). The protocol used for the library was the immunoSEQ multiplex PCR assay. For TCR sequencing, RNA was extracted from every sample and reverse transcribed into cDNA to serve as template. The table comes from immuneACCESS by way of TCRdb, which keeps in-frame sequences with V and J called. Part of the clones is missing from these tables; in studies checked, under half for an unresolved V gene and the rest for unknown reasons. The table for this sample lists roughly 190,000 clones; under 80% of them were counted only once. The ten largest clones capture approximately 1.2% of the sample. The treatment or condition label here, explained by the study, means: oral pan-JAK inhibitor, 5-10 mg twice daily. Sequencing was performed on CD4+ T cells sorted from blood, taken around week 50, from a patient treated with tofacitinib. The origin of the receptors is a human donor with alopecia areata.

Comments on this clone: Mismatch with germline at one junction end may stem from a read error. V and J are TRBV14 and TRBJ2-3, with a weak D call TRBD1 (6 bases). The CDR3 is made up of 14 amino acids. Germline CDR1 SGHDN, CDR2 FVKESK. The CDR3 protein is CASSKEQGIDTQYF. The CDR3 nucleotides are TGTGCCAGCAGCAAAGAACAGGGCATAGATACGCAGTATTTT.

This clone was observed a few times. This rearrangement joins TRBV7-9 to TRBJ2-1; D is tentatively TRBD1 or TRBD2 (5 bases each). The CDR3 consists of 13 residues. Between the trimmed V and J ends, which lost 5 bases and 10 bases, there was a span of 15 bases. Germline V gene lookup returns CDR1 SEHNR and CDR2 FQNEAQ (reference sequence). CDR3 bases: TGTGCCAGCAGCCGGGGCCCCCTTAGAGAGCAGTTCTTC. Its protein is CASSRGPLREQFF.

V and J are TRBV20-1 and TRBJ1-2; D is ambiguous. The V gene's germline CDR1 is DFQATT and CDR2 SNEGSKA (reference sequence). Trimming left V 2 bases short and J 6 bases short, with 7 bases between. The CDR3 length is 11 residues. Written as DNA, the CDR3 is TGCAGTGCTAGAAGGCAGGATGGCTACACCTTC. Translation gives CSARRQDGYTF.

In the case of this clone: Different DNA sequences within this sample yield the same CDR3. In DNA, the CDR3 is TGCAGCGTAGGGACAGGCACAGATACGCAGTATTTT. Residues: CSVGTGTDTQYF. The chain employs TRBV29-1 and TRBJ2-3, with 7 bases aligning to TRBD1. This CDR3 contains 12 residues. Unmatched junction bases numbered 1, after V lost 6 bases and J lost 1 base. Per germline, CDR1 SQVTM and CDR2 ANQGSEA.

In its sample, this clone was seen once. The genes are TRBV29-1 and TRBJ2-3; perhaps TRBD1 as D (5 bases). Looked up from germline, CDR1 is SQVTM and CDR2 is ANQGSEA. The V and J ends lost 4 bases and 0 bases respectively, with 14 bases between them. The CDR3 is 15 amino acids. The CDR3, as DNA: TGCAGCGTTGCAGAGACAGTCCTCAGCACAGATACGCAGTATTTT. Residues: CSVAETVLSTDTQYF.

The CDR3 DNA sequence: TGTGCCAGCAGTTTTGGGTTAGTCCGCACAGATACGCAGTATTTT. Encoded protein: CASSFGLVRTDTQYF. The V call is TRBV27, the J call TRBJ2-3; no firm D call. CDR1 is MNHEY and CDR2 is SMNVEV in the germline V gene (reference sequence). Trimming left V 3 bases short and J 1 base short, with 11 bases between. The CDR3 is 15 residues long.

The chain links TRBV4-1 to TRBJ1-5, with D unresolved. Trimming stripped 0 bases from V and 5 bases from J, with 8 bases between. Germline CDR1 MGHRA, CDR2 YSYEKL. This CDR3 comprises 14 residues. CDR3 bases: TGCGCCAGCAGCCAAGAAAGGCGCTATCAGCCCCAGCATTTT. Protein product: CASSQERRYQPQHF.

This clone was observed a few times. This chain connects TRBV7-2 to TRBJ1-1; a weak D match, TRBD1 (5 bases). The CDR3 spans 14 residues. From germline, CDR1 is SGHTA and CDR2 FQGNSA. The ends were cut back, 1 base at V and 11 bases at J, with 17 bases in the middle. CDR3: CASSLDRYQGRAFF. In DNA form, the CDR3 reads TGTGCCAGCAGCTTAGACCGTTATCAGGGACGTGCTTTCTTT.

The CDR3 protein is CASSLVSQKETQYF. CDR3 DNA: TGTGCCAGCAGCTTAGTATCACAGAAAGAGACCCAGTACTTC. The V call is TRBV7-2, the J call TRBJ2-5; no firm D call. The germline CDR1 and CDR2 sequences are SGHTA and FQGNSA. The V end lost 1 base, the J end lost 3 bases, and 9 bases lay between the germline ends. CDR3 size: 14 residues.

This clone was found a few times. The rearrangement links TRBV7-2 to TRBJ1-2; D possibly corresponds to TRBD1 (6 bases). V was shortened by 6 bases and J by 2 bases, with 10 bases between the two germline ends. The CDR3 contains 13 residues. Germline V gives CDR1 SGHTA, CDR2 FQGNSA. The CDR3 DNA follows: TGTGCCAGCAGACTAGGACAGAACTATGGCTACACCTTC. Translated: CASRLGQNYGYTF.

The chain combines TRBV29-1 with TRBJ1-2, with 10 nucleotides matching TRBD1. The CDR3 covers 13 residues. V dropped 4 bases and J dropped 2; count of bases not matched to a gene: 1. Germline V lookup: CDR1 SQVTM, CDR2 ANQGSEA. The DNA for the CDR3 is TGCAGCGTTGGACAGGGGGCCAACTATGGCTACACCTTC. It translates to CSVGQGANYGYTF.

This clone came up once. This sequence joins TRBV9 and TRBJ2-7; a weak D match, TRBD1 (5 bases). This CDR3 is 14 amino acids long. Germline lookup yields CDR1 SGDLS and CDR2 YYNGEE. Trimming removed 0 bases at V and 3 bases at J, with 10 bases between. CDR3 amino acids: CASSVASRGYEQYF. Written as DNA, the CDR3 is TGTGCCAGCAGCGTAGCCAGTAGGGGCTACGAGCAGTACTTC. Variable domain in full (rest from reference TRBV9 and TRBJ2-7): DSGVTQTPKHLITATGQRVTLRCSPRSGDLSVYWYQQSLDQGLQFLIQYYNGEERAKGNILERFSAQQFPDLHSELNLSSLELGDSALYFCASSVASRGYEQYFGPGTRLTVT.

The V gene is TRBV29-1, the J gene TRBJ2-3, with D uncertain. Looked up from germline, CDR1 is SQVTM and CDR2 is ANQGSEA. This CDR3 spans 13 amino acids. Trimming took off 4 bases at V and 2 bases at J, with 10 bases between the two ends. CDR3 sequence: CSVASPSTDTQYF. Written as DNA, the CDR3 is TGCAGCGTTGCAAGCCCCTCCACAGATACGCAGTATTTT.

Here the CDR3 reads CACLDTTAGGDNEQFF. The CDR3 DNA reads TGTGCCTGCTTGGATACCACCGCAGGGGGTGACAATGAGCAGTTCTTC. This sequence joins TRBV5-6 and TRBJ2-1, with 7 bases fitting TRBD1. The CDR3 has 16 amino acids. Germline assignment: CDR1 SGHDT and CDR2 YYEEEE. The junction had 18 bases not matched to a gene; V was cut back by 10 bases and J by 5 bases.

This clone has a single count. The chain employs TRBV30 and TRBJ1-1; unclear D gene. Germline CDR1 and CDR2: GTSNPN and SVGIG (reference sequence). CDR3 size: 13 residues. The V end lost 2 bases, the J end lost 1 base, and 8 bases lay between the germline ends. The CDR3 protein is CAWSKPGNTEAFF. The DNA of the CDR3 is TGTGCCTGGAGTAAGCCAGGGAACACTGAAGCTTTCTTT. The entire variable domain, with the rest obtained from reference TRBV30 and TRBJ1-1, is as follows: SQTIHQWPATLVQPVGSPLSLECTVEGTSNPNLYWYRQAAGRGLQLLFYSVGIGQISSEVPQNLSASRPQDRQFILSSKKLLLSDSGFYLCAWSKPGNTEAFFGQGTRLTVV.

J is TRBJ1-6 and V is TRBV9; 8 bases are shared with TRBD1. V trimming: 3 bases; J trimming: 9 bases; junction bases outside the gene matches: 8. This CDR3 comprises 15 residues. Germline V gene lookup returns CDR1 SGDLS and CDR2 YYNGEE. The DNA of the CDR3 is TGTGCCAGCAGCGGCGACCCAGGGGGCAGTTCACCCCTCCACTTT. The encoded protein is CASSGDPGGSSPLHF.

This clone turned up a few times. The chain employs TRBV7-2 and TRBJ1-2, with no clear D. Per the germline V gene, CDR1 is SGHTA and CDR2 is FQGNSA. V was pared by 3 bases and J by 8 bases, with 13 bases between. This CDR3 has 13 amino acids. This CDR3 is CASSLYEALGYTF. The CDR3 DNA reads as TGTGCCAGCAGCTTGTATGAGGCGCTGGGCTACACCTTC. Full variable domain (outside the CDR3, taken from reference TRBV7-2 and TRBJ1-2): GAGVSQSPSNKVTEKGKDVELRCDPISGHTALYWYRQSLGQGLEFLIYFQGNSAPDKSGLPSDRFSAERTGGSVSTLTIQRTQQEDSAVYLCASSLYEALGYTFGSGTRLTVV.

V and J are TRBV10-3 and TRBJ1-3; TRBD1 might be the D (5 bases). The V end was cut by 8 bases, the J end by 3 bases, with 11 bases between. This CDR3 comprises 13 residues. Germline CDR1 and CDR2: ENHRY and SYGVKD. CDR3 sequence reads: CAIGQGLGNTIYF. In DNA, the CDR3 is TGTGCCATCGGGCAGGGCCTTGGAAACACCATATATTTT.

In its sample, this clone was seen once. This rearrangement joins TRBV10-3 to TRBJ2-3; 12 bases line up with TRBD2. Germline V gene sequence: CDR1 ENHRY, CDR2 SYGVKD. This CDR3 spans 14 amino acids. V lost 3 bases, J lost 6 bases, and 1 base stayed unmatched. This CDR3 reads CAISDGTSGDTQYF. The CDR3 bases are TGTGCCATCAGTGACGGGACTAGCGGGGATACGCAGTATTTT.

The rearrangement joins TRBV29-1 to TRBJ1-1, with 8 bases matching TRBD1. The J segment lost 4 bases and the V segment lost 4 bases, leaving 11 bases of the junction unmatched. The CDR3 runs to 15 residues. Per germline, CDR1 SQVTM and CDR2 ANQGSEA. DNA for the CDR3: TGCAGCGTTGGGTTCGTTCAGGGGGCAATCACTGAAGCTTTCTTT. It yields the protein CSVGFVQGAITEAFF.

This clone occurred once. This chain links TRBV30 with TRBJ2-3; D might be TRBD1 (6 bases). Germline lookup yields CDR1 GTSNPN and CDR2 SVGIG (reference sequence). The CDR3 is 15 residues long. V was shortened by 4 bases and J by 0 bases, with 14 bases between the two germline ends. CDR3 loop: CAWTQRQVSTDTQYF. CDR3 in DNA: TGTGCCTGGACCCAACGACAGGTCAGCACAGATACGCAGTATTTT.